The present entry profiles one T cell receptor (beta chain) with its context. Antigen specificity is unknown. Only in-frame clones appear in the TCRdb table, and some are missing; sequencing was by immunoSEQ multiplex PCR. Found here are more than 85,000 clones, more than 90% of them singletons; the top ten hold around 1.3%. The sample is drawn from a study of siplizumab effects on memory and regulatory T cells. Study observations and caveats: Among sequences traceable to unstimulated CD4+ memory cells, alloreactive ones were significantly reduced by siplizumab.

CDR1 and CDR2 from the germline V gene are MNHEY and SVGAGI. This CDR3 is built from 13 residues. Trimming took 10 bases from V and 3 from J, leaving 14 bases between them. The source material was CD4+ T cells sorted from blood. V gene TRBV6-5 combines with J gene TRBJ2-3; D is undetermined. The clonotype originates from a human donor in good health. The DNA for the CDR3 is TGTGCCACCGCGTCGCCCTGGACAGATACGCAGTATTTT. It specifies CATASPWTDTQYF.